Listed below are T cell receptor beta chains from one sample, sequenced in a study of T cells in Graves' hyperthyroidism and ophthalmopathy. MiXCR, applied by TCRdb to the multiplex PCR reads, yields one record per CDR3 protein. The sample includes 600,000 to 800,000 distinct CDR3 sequences, just over 35% seen only once; the top ten take roughly 30%. The specimen sequenced was blood. These receptors came from a woman between 35 and 50 years old with Graves' hyperthyroidism. Both conserved end residues are part of each CDR3. A D gene is named only where the DNA matches it firmly. The size field is filled for only some rows; it gives once, few, many or a size class.

>NA|NA|TRBV20-1|TRBJ2-7
TGCAGTGCTAGATGGGGAACAGGGAGCTCCTACGAGCAGTACTTC
CSARWGTGSSYEQYF
>NA|NA|TRBV13|TRBJ2-5
TGTGCCAGCAGCTTCGGGGGCTCCCAAGAGACCCAGTACTTC
CASSFGGSQETQYF
>many|NA|TRBV12-3/TRBV12-4|TRBJ1-5
TGTGCCAGCAGTTTTCGGGAGGCCAGTCAGCCCCAGCATTTT
CASSFREASQPQHF
>NA|NA|TRBV5-1|TRBJ1-4
TGCGCCAGCAGCTCCACCTCCCAAGGCGAAAAACTGTTTTTT
CASSSTSQGEKLFF
>medium-sized|NA|TRBV7-2|TRBJ1-5
TGTGCCAGCAGCTTAGCGGTGGGTCAGCCCCAGCATTTT
CASSLAVGQPQHF
>many|TRBD1|TRBV2|TRBJ1-5
TGTGCCAGCAGTCCAAGGACAGGGGGCTCGTGGAGCAATCAGCCCCAGCATTTT
CASSPRTGGSWSNQPQHF
>NA|TRBD1|TRBV6-5|TRBJ2-7
TGTGCCAGCAGGCCCTCTCCCGGGACAGGGCAACACGAGCAGTACTTC
CASRPSPGTGQHEQYF
>many|NA|TRBV7-9|TRBJ1-6
TGTGCCAGCAGCCTCTTTTCGGATTCACCCCTCCACTTT
CASSLFSDSPLHF
>NA|TRBD1|TRBV6-6|TRBJ2-5
TGTGCCAGCAGTTTCCGGGACAGGGTTCTGGGAGAGACCCAGTACTTC
CASSFRDRVLGETQYF
>few|NA|TRBV12-3/TRBV12-4|TRBJ1-1
TGTGCCAGCAGCCGGGAAGAAGACACTGAAGCTTTCTTT
CASSREEDTEAFF
>many|NA|TRBV19|TRBJ2-7
TGTGCCGCTTCTTGGAGGGGTGGCGACGAGCAGTACTTC
CAASWRGGDEQYF
>NA|NA|TRBV24-1|TRBJ2-1
TGTGCCACCAGTGACCGCCGGGGCCTCACAGGGCTCAGTGAGCAGTTCTTC
CATSDRRGLTGLSEQFF
>NA|TRBD1|TRBV3-1|TRBJ1-5
TGTGCCAGCAGCCAAGATCGGGACAGGGTTCAGCCCCAGCATTTT
CASSQDRDRVQPQHF
>many|NA|TRBV20-1|TRBJ2-6
TGCAGTGCTCCTCTCACAATAGGGGCCAACGTCCTGACTTTC
CSAPLTIGANVLTF
>NA|NA|TRBV5-8|TRBJ2-3
TGTGCCTGGAGTATCCTGTTAGCGGAGAGCACAGATACGCAGTATTTT
CAWSILLAESTDTQYF
>many|NA|TRBV10-3|TRBJ1-2
TGTGCCATCAGTGAGGGACTACGGCAGATCCGCTATGGCTACACCTTC
CAISEGLRQIRYGYTF
>many|NA|TRBV7-9|TRBJ1-1
TGTGCCAGCAGCTTAAAGCACTTTTTGAACACTGAAGCTTTCTTT
CASSLKHFLNTEAFF
>NA|NA|TRBV7-2|TRBJ2-2
TGTGCCAGCAGCTTAGCTAGCCTGAACACCGGGGAGCTGTTTTTT
CASSLASLNTGELFF
>many|NA|TRBV12-3/TRBV12-4|TRBJ1-6
TGTGCCAGCAGCTCCCGCTTTTCACCCCTCCACTTT
CASSSRFSPLHF
>many|TRBD1|TRBV10-3|TRBJ2-5
TGTGCCATCAGTTTTGGGGGACAGGGGCAAGAGACCCAGTACTTC
CAISFGGQGQETQYF
>few|NA|TRBV4-3|TRBJ1-1
TGCGCCAGCAGCCAAGATGACCTACTGGCAGGGCGCACTGAAGCTTTCTTT
CASSQDDLLAGRTEAFF
>many|NA|TRBV5-1|TRBJ2-7
TGCGCCAGCAGCTTACGCGGGACAAGCTCCTACGAGCAGTACTTC
CASSLRGTSSYEQYF
>NA|TRBD1|TRBV6-1|TRBJ1-5
TGTGCCAGCAGTTATTCAGACCCAGGGGGCGGCAATCAGCCCCAGCATTTC
CASSYSDPGGGNQPQHF
>NA|NA|TRBV12-3/TRBV12-4|TRBJ2-2
TGTGCCAGCAGGCCGACAGGAGTGACCGGGGAGCTGTTTTTT
CASRPTGVTGELFF
>few|TRBD1|TRBV6-5|TRBJ2-2
TGTGCCAGCAGTACCATACAGGGGTCCGGGGAGCTGTTTTTT
CASSTIQGSGELFF
>NA|TRBD2|TRBV24-1|TRBJ2-3
TGTGCCAGCTCCAGCGGGAGACGCGGAGATACGCAGTATTTT
CASSSGRRGDTQYF
>many|NA|TRBV29-1|TRBJ2-5
TGCAGCGTTGCAGGGTCTAAGACCCAGTACTTC
CSVAGSKTQYF
>NA|TRBD1|TRBV19|TRBJ2-7
TGTGCCAGTAGTATAGATTTTACAGGGGGAAGCTCCTACGAGCAGTACTTC
CASSIDFTGGSSYEQYF
>many|NA|TRBV29-1|TRBJ1-1
TGCAGCGTTGTTCGCGGGATAAACACTGAAGCTTTCTTT
CSVVRGINTEAFF
>few|NA|TRBV7-9|TRBJ2-7
TGTGCCAGCAGCTCGCGGGACTTGTACTACGAGCAGTACTTC
CASSSRDLYYEQYF
>many|TRBD1|TRBV29-1|TRBJ2-7
TGCAGCGTTGGGACAGGGTCCCTCGAGCAGTACTTC
CSVGTGSLEQYF
>few|TRBD1|TRBV29-1|TRBJ1-1
TGCAGCGTTAGATGGGGGACAGGGAACACTGAAGCTTTCTTT
CSVRWGTGNTEAFF
>NA|NA|TRBV7-9|TRBJ1-4
TGTGCCAGCAGCCTGGCAGGGAGTAATGAAAAACTGTTTTTT
CASSLAGSNEKLFF
>few|TRBD2|TRBV5-1|TRBJ2-5
TGCGCCAGCAGCTCGGGGCCACTAGCGGGACTCGAGGGGGAGACCCAGTACTTC
CASSSGPLAGLEGETQYF
>once|NA|TRBV29-1|TRBJ1-2
TGCAGCAGTGACAATGACCGGTCAGGCTACACCTTC
CSSDNDRSGYTF
>NA|NA|TRBV13|TRBJ2-3
TGTGCCAGCAGCCGAGGGCCAGATACGCAGTATTTT
CASSRGPDTQYF
>NA|NA|TRBV7-8|TRBJ2-1
TGTGCCAGCAGCCCTAATGTGGGCTCCTACAATGAGCAGTTCTTC
CASSPNVGSYNEQFF
>NA|TRBD1|TRBV29-1|TRBJ1-1
TGCAGCCTCGGACAGGGGGTAAGAACTGAAGCTTTCTTT
CSLGQGVRTEAFF
>few|TRBD1|TRBV9|TRBJ1-1
TGTGCCAGCAGCGCAGGGGGCTCTGAAGCTTTCTTT
CASSAGGSEAFF
>few|NA|TRBV15|TRBJ1-2
TGTGCCACCAGCAGGGGACTCCAGGGGACGCCCACGGATGGCTACACCTTC
CATSRGLQGTPTDGYTF
>few|TRBD2|TRBV6-6|TRBJ2-5
TGTGCCAGCAGGGGGGGACTAGCGGGGAGTCAAGAGACCCAGTACTTC
CASRGGLAGSQETQYF